This T cell receptor (beta chain) emerged from a study of Tregs in tolerant kidney transplant recipients. Study-level findings and limits: Biological reproducibility was not directly addressed, but technical replication error appeared minimal. Expanding Tregs on activated donor B cells appeared to best identify donor-specific TCRbeta clones. Findings come from small patient numbers and require larger validation.

The length of the CDR3 is 13 residues. V lost 0 bases to trimming and J lost 5 bases, with 8 bases between them. Looked up from germline, CDR1 is SQVTM and CDR2 is ANQGSEA. Unstimulated regulatory T cells (CD4+CD25+CD127-), CD4+CD25- non-regulatory cells, CD4 and CD8 cells were FACS-sorted from thawed PBMCs. Sequenced by immunoSEQ multiplex PCR; TCRdb stores in-frame clones only, minus some. The sample contains 85,000 to 95,000 clones, approximately 90% of which appear only once. A note on this clone: Its specificity is unknown.

Material: CD8+ T cells from blood. The chain couples TRBV29-1 to TRBJ2-1; D might be TRBD2 (5 bases). The receptor was derived from a human donor in good health. The CDR3 DNA sequence: TGCAGCGTTGAAGATCCGCGGGACAATGAGCAGTTCTTC. Protein: CSVEDPRDNEQFF.